The clone carrying this T cell receptor (beta chain) appeared a single time. These data originate in a study of blood T cell repertoires in COVID-19. The overall study: The United States, Italy and Spain provided the acute and convalescent COVID-19 samples. T cells, B-cell-depleted T cells, or PBMCs provided the cDNA or gDNA that served as material.

There are 15 residues in the CDR3. CDR1 is SGDLS and CDR2 is YYNGEE in the germline V gene. J was trimmed by 7 bases and V by 4 bases; bases with no gene match: 5. Original handling: From reference gene primer amplification, estimates of nucleated cell counts were derived. Produced via immunoSEQ multiplex PCR; TCRdb's table is partial and in-frame only. That table gives V, J and clone size, and the DNA gave D and trimming. Of 280,000 or so clones in the sample, around 85% were seen once. Sequenced input: peripheral blood. This clonotype was sampled from a woman in her 30s who had recovered from COVID-19. V is TRBV9 and J is TRBJ1-6; 10 nucleotides align to TRBD1. CDR3 in amino acids: CASSTDRGRNSPLHF. CDR3 in DNA: TGTGCCAGCAGCACGGACAGGGGGAGGAATTCACCCCTCCACTTT. The full variable domain, its missing parts supplied by reference TRBV9 and TRBJ1-6, is DSGVTQTPKHLITATGQRVTLRCSPRSGDLSVYWYQQSLDQGLQFLIQYYNGEERAKGNILERFSAQQFPDLHSELNLSSLELGDSALYFCASSTDRGRNSPLHFGNGTRLTVT.